This passage covers 27 T cell receptor beta chains from one sample sequenced in a study of T cell responses to AZD1222 COVID-19 vaccine. Sequencing used immunoSEQ multiplex PCR; TCRdb keeps in-frame clones, though not all of them. This table has about 110,000 clones, about 85% appearing once. Here the sequenced sample was peripheral blood, taken on day 0 of AZD1222 vaccination. The receptor source for this set is an adult in good health.

A few counts support this clone. The chain recombines TRBV7-3 with TRBJ1-3, with TRBD1 identical over 7 bases. This CDR3 region has 14 residues. V was clipped by 6 bases and J by 6 bases; unmatched bases: 8. Germline lookup yields CDR1 SGHTA and CDR2 FQGTGA. Written as DNA, the CDR3 is TGTGCCAGCAGAAGGGACAGACTATCAAACACCATATATTTT. Protein sequence: CASRRDRLSNTIYF. Drawing the rest from reference TRBV7-3 and TRBJ1-3, the complete variable domain is GAGVSQTPSNKVTEKGKYVELRCDPISGHTALYWYRQSLGQGPEFLIYFQGTGAADDSGLPNDRFFAVRPEGSVSTLKIQRTERGDSAVYLCASRRDRLSNTIYFGEGSWLTVV.

The J gene is TRBJ1-2, the V gene TRBV6-5; TRBD1 aligns across 12 bases. The V gene end was trimmed by 6 bases and the J gene end by 7 bases; junction bases not matched to a gene: 6. Germline V gives CDR1 MNHEY, CDR2 SVGAGI. The CDR3 is 14 amino acids. The CDR3 nucleotides are TGTGCCAGCAGCGCCGGGACAGGGGGCTTTGGCTACACCTTC. Translating it yields CASSAGTGGFGYTF.

The chain links TRBV12-3 or TRBV12-4 to TRBJ1-2; weak D call: TRBD1 (6 bases). This CDR3 has 12 amino acids. Trimming stripped 5 bases from V and 7 bases from J, with 11 bases between. CDR3 sequence reads: CASSTNRVGYTF. CDR3 in DNA: TGTGCCAGCAGTACGAACAGGGTTGGCTACACCTTC.

The J gene is TRBJ1-5, the V gene TRBV7-2; D uncertain. Trimming pared 1 base from V and 3 bases from J, leaving 10 bases between. In germline, CDR1 is SGHTA, CDR2 FQGNSA. This CDR3 is built from 15 residues. In DNA, the CDR3 is TGTGCCAGCAGCTTAGTAGGCGGGCCCAATCAGCCCCAGCATTTT. Translated, it gives CASSLVGGPNQPQHF.

This clone was recorded only once. The genes are TRBV5-1 and TRBJ1-2; D possibly corresponds to TRBD1 (6 bases). Between the trimmed V and J ends, which lost 0 bases and 12 bases, there was a span of 24 bases. Germline V gene sequence: CDR1 SGHRS, CDR2 YFSETQ. The CDR3 consists of 16 residues. The DNA of the CDR3 is TGCGCCAGCAGCTTGGAGTTGGCCCAGGGGATCAGTCCCCACACCTTC. Encoded protein: CASSLELAQGISPHTF. The variable domain in full, with the rest retrieved from reference TRBV5-1 and TRBJ1-2, is KAGVTQTPRYLIKTRGQQVTLSCSPISGHRSVSWYQQTPGQGLQFLFEYFSETQRNKGNFPGRFSGRQFSNSRSEMNVSTLELGDSALYLCASSLELAQGISPHTFGSGTRLTVV.

V and J are TRBV3-1 (or the pseudogene TRBV3-2) and TRBJ1-2, with no clear D. The V end lost 4 bases, the J end lost 2 bases, and 11 bases lay between the germline ends. The CDR3 extends over 14 amino acids. Germline CDR1 LGHDT, CDR2 YNNKEL (reference sequence). CDR3 coding DNA: TGTGCCAGCAGCCCCCGGGGAGCAAACTATGGCTACACCTTC. It encodes CASSPRGANYGYTF.

The chain links TRBV19 to TRBJ2-2; 8 nucleotides agree with TRBD2. CDR1 LNHDA and CDR2 SQIVND come from the germline V gene (reference sequence). V lost 5 bases and J lost 5; bases outside the gene matches: 10. The CDR3 runs to 16 residues. CDR3 bases: TGTGCCAGTAGTCCGGGGGGGCGCCTGGGAACCGGGGAGCTGTTTTTT. Translation gives CASSPGGRLGTGELFF.

The chain has TRBV21-1 and TRBJ2-3; TRBD1, as called in the table, went unchecked against the DNA. TRBV21-1 is termed a pseudogene. CDR3 size: 17 residues. In DNA form, the CDR3 reads TGTGCCAGCAGCAAAGCGGCAGGGCCTAACAGCACAGATACGCAGTATTTT. It specifies CASSKAAGPNSTDTQYF.

The genes are TRBV4-1 and TRBJ2-1, with D possibly matching TRBD2 (6 bases). The CDR3 spans 15 residues. V lost 4 bases, J lost 2 bases, and 12 bases lay in between. Germline loops: CDR1 MGHRA, CDR2 YSYEKL. CDR3 sequence reads: CASSRERAAYNEQFF. The CDR3 nucleotides read TGCGCCAGCAGCCGCGAGCGGGCCGCCTACAATGAGCAGTTCTTC.

This chain connects TRBV28 to TRBJ1-1; D gene uncertain. Per the germline V gene, CDR1 is MDHEN and CDR2 is SYDVKM. The V and J ends lost 3 bases and 5 bases respectively, with 13 bases between them. The CDR3 sequence is 14 residues long. CDR3: CASSFGRLGTEAFF. As DNA, the CDR3 is TGTGCCAGCAGTTTTGGCAGGCTAGGGACTGAAGCTTTCTTT.

The rearrangement joins TRBV12-5 to TRBJ2-5; possible D gene TRBD1, 5 bases. The CDR3 is 13 residues long. Germline loops: CDR1 LGHNT, CDR2 FRNRAP. The ends were cut back, 7 bases at V and 3 bases at J, with 12 bases in the middle. The CDR3 protein is CASADSPKETQYF. The CDR3 DNA follows: TGTGCTAGTGCCGACAGCCCTAAAGAGACCCAGTACTTC.

The chain links TRBV19 to TRBJ1-5; 7 bases fit TRBD1. Germline trimming cut 6 bases from V and 3 bases from J; bases unmatched to any gene: 11. This CDR3 has 16 residues. Germline V gene lookup returns CDR1 LNHDA and CDR2 SQIVND (reference sequence). CDR3 in DNA: TGTGCCAGTAGCTATATAGACACAGGGGTCAATCAGCCCCAGCATTTT. Translation gives CASSYIDTGVNQPQHF.

The chain has TRBV9 and TRBJ1-1, with D uncertain. Per germline, CDR1 SGDLS and CDR2 YYNGEE. Trimming took off 2 bases at V and 2 bases at J, with 7 bases between the two ends. The CDR3 sequence is 13 residues long. For the CDR3, the DNA is TGTGCCAGCAGCGTTACAGTAAACACTGAAGCTTTCTTT. Its translation: CASSVTVNTEAFF.

The genes are TRBV5-5 and TRBJ1-4, with D tentatively TRBD1 (5 bases). V was clipped by 3 bases and J by 5 bases, with 11 bases between them. The V gene's germline CDR1 is SGHKS and CDR2 YYEKEE (reference sequence). The CDR3 consists of 14 residues. The CDR3 loop reads CASSSGPGNEKLFF. The CDR3 DNA is TGTGCCAGCAGCTCGGGACCGGGAAATGAAAAACTGTTTTTT.

The table lists this clone with a few counts. The chain combines TRBV4-1 with TRBJ2-3; 7 bases align to TRBD2. Germline V lookup: CDR1 MGHRA, CDR2 YSYEKL. This CDR3 is built from 17 residues. V shed 0 bases and J 0 bases; nucleotides not matched to a gene: 6. CDR3 sequence reads: CASSQEALALSTDTQYF. CDR3 DNA sequence: TGCGCCAGCAGCCAAGAGGCACTAGCGTTAAGCACAGATACGCAGTATTTT.

The rearrangement links TRBV28 to TRBJ1-5; D is possibly TRBD1 (5 bases). Looked up from germline, CDR1 is MDHEN and CDR2 is SYDVKM. This CDR3 spans 14 amino acids. V was pared by 3 bases and J by 3 bases, with 9 bases between. CDR3 DNA sequence: TGTGCCAGCAGTTTCGGGGCGTACAATCAGCCCCAGCATTTT. This encodes CASSFGAYNQPQHF. Complete variable domain (other parts from reference TRBV28 and TRBJ1-5): DVKVTQSSRYLVKRTGEKVFLECVQDMDHENMFWYRQDPGLGLRLIYFSYDVKMKEKGDIPEGYSVSREKKERFSLILESASTNQTSMYLCASSFGAYNQPQHFGDGTRLSIL.

The chain carries TRBV18 and TRBJ2-5, with D hard to call. V lost 3 bases and J 3 bases, leaving 11 bases between the germline ends. CDR1 is KGHSH and CDR2 is LQKENI in the germline V gene. This CDR3 comprises 14 residues. The DNA of the CDR3 is TGTGCCAGCTCACCGAGTAGTGGGGAAGAGACCCAGTACTTC. It codes for CASSPSSGEETQYF.

The rearrangement joins TRBV6-5 to TRBJ1-1, with 9 bases fitting TRBD1. Trimming at V came to 7 bases and at J to 1 base, leaving 7 bases not matched to a gene. CDR3 length equals 15 residues. The germline V gene encodes CDR1 MNHEY and CDR2 SVGAGI. In DNA, the CDR3 is TGTGCCAGCACCTCCGGACAGGGGAGGAACACTGAAGCTTTCTTT. Protein sequence: CASTSGQGRNTEAFF.

V gene TRBV5-1 combines with J gene TRBJ1-2, with D hard to call. Per germline, CDR1 SGHRS and CDR2 YFSETQ. The CDR3 is 13 amino acids. The germline V and J ends were trimmed by 3 bases and 0 bases, with 6 bases remaining between them. The CDR3 DNA follows: TGCGCCAGCAGCTCCGGGACTAACTATGGCTACACCTTC. It translates to CASSSGTNYGYTF.

There are many counts of this clone. V usage is TRBV6-5 and J usage is TRBJ1-5; tentative D call: TRBD1 (6 bases). V gave up 7 bases and J gave up 0 bases, with 13 bases separating them. Germline V gene data show CDR1 as MNHEY and CDR2 as SVGAGI. This CDR3 is 15 amino acids long. CDR3 protein: CASTFTGYSNQPQHF. CDR3 DNA: TGTGCCAGCACTTTCACAGGGTATAGCAATCAGCCCCAGCATTTT.

The chain has TRBV12-3 or TRBV12-4 and TRBJ1-4; a weak D match, TRBD1 (6 bases). With 8 bases removed from V and 4 bases from J, the gap between germline ends came to 11 bases. The CDR3 has 13 residues. CDR3 protein: CASVGAGNEKLFF. The CDR3 nucleotides read TGTGCCAGCGTGGGGGCAGGTAATGAAAAACTGTTTTTT.

V usage is TRBV7-3 and J usage is TRBJ2-5; 14 bases are shared with TRBD2. CDR3 length: 16 amino acids. Per the germline V gene, CDR1 is SGHTA and CDR2 is FQGTGA. The V gene end was trimmed by 2 bases and the J gene end by 7 bases; junction bases not matched to a gene: 6. The CDR3 nucleotides are TGTGCCAGCAGCTTACCTAGCGGGACTAGCGGGGGGACCCAGTACTTC. Its translation: CASSLPSGTSGGTQYF.

The chain links TRBV12-2 to TRBJ2-1; the table names TRBD1, a call not compared with the DNA. TRBV12-2 is shown as a pseudogene. The CDR3 totals 16 residues. The CDR3 DNA reads as TGTGCAAGTCCCAAACCGGGACAGGGGCCTTTGTATGAGCAGTTCTTC. Translation gives CASPKPGQGPLYEQFF.

V gene TRBV11-2 combines with J gene TRBJ1-1; tentatively, D is TRBD1 (6 bases). Trimming shortened V by 4 bases and J by 1 base, and 10 bases separated the two germline ends. The germline V gene encodes CDR1 SGHAT and CDR2 FQNNGV. The CDR3 runs to 14 residues. This CDR3 reads CASSSGGGNTEAFF. CDR3 nucleotides: TGTGCCAGCAGCTCCGGGGGCGGGAACACTGAAGCTTTCTTT.

This chain links TRBV5-1 with TRBJ2-3; 7 bases match TRBD1. V gave up 0 bases and J gave up 0 bases; unmatched junction bases: 4. The CDR3 covers 16 residues. The germline V gene has CDR1 SGHRS and CDR2 YFSETQ. The CDR3 coding sequence is TGCGCCAGCAGCTTGGAGGGACAGCCCAGCACAGATACGCAGTATTTT. Translation gives CASSLEGQPSTDTQYF.

V is TRBV6-5 and J is TRBJ1-5, with D hard to call. This CDR3 contains 12 residues. Trimming took 7 bases from V and 10 from J, leaving 14 bases between them. Germline values: CDR1 MNHEY, CDR2 SVGAGI. Here the CDR3 reads CASTKVVSPQHF. The DNA of the CDR3 is TGTGCCAGCACCAAGGTGGTGTCTCCCCAGCATTTT.

The count of this clone is one. The CDR3 nucleotides are TGTGCCATCAAGGCTTCACAGAACGGGGCAGATACGCAGTATTTT. This sequence encodes CAIKASQNGADTQYF. The chain is built from TRBV10-3 and TRBJ2-3, with TRBD2 as a possible D gene (5 bases). Germline loops: CDR1 ENHRY, CDR2 SYGVKD. V lost 7 bases and J 4 bases, leaving 18 bases between the germline ends. The CDR3 sequence is 15 residues long.